This entry lists 2 T cell receptor beta chains sequenced from one sample in a study of control samples from healthy donors and cancer patients. Sequenced by immunoSEQ multiplex PCR; TCRdb stores in-frame clones only, minus some. The profile shows over 100,000 clones, roughly 90% of them singletons. Specimen: blood. Receptor source: a man aged 40-55 years in good health.

This chain links TRBV9 with TRBJ1-1; weak D call: TRBD1 (5 bases). This CDR3 contains 15 residues. In germline, CDR1 is SGDLS, CDR2 YYNGEE. V was shortened by 3 bases and J by 0 bases, with 12 bases between the two germline ends. CDR3 loop: CASSARQFMNTEAFF. CDR3 DNA: TGTGCCAGCAGCGCTAGACAGTTTATGAACACTGAAGCTTTCTTT. The full variable domain, in which reference TRBV9 and TRBJ1-1 provide the parts outside the CDR3, is DSGVTQTPKHLITATGQRVTLRCSPRSGDLSVYWYQQSLDQGLQFLIQYYNGEERAKGNILERFSAQQFPDLHSELNLSSLELGDSALYFCASSARQFMNTEAFFGQGTRLTVV.

The chain carries TRBV6-6 and TRBJ1-1, with unresolved D. Trimming stripped 2 bases from V and 7 bases from J, with 11 bases between. The CDR3 consists of 13 residues. Per germline, CDR1 MNHNY and CDR2 SVGAGI (reference sequence). The CDR3 protein is CASSYPKVGEAFF. The CDR3 region has the DNA TGTGCCAGCAGTTACCCCAAAGTAGGTGAAGCTTTCTTT.